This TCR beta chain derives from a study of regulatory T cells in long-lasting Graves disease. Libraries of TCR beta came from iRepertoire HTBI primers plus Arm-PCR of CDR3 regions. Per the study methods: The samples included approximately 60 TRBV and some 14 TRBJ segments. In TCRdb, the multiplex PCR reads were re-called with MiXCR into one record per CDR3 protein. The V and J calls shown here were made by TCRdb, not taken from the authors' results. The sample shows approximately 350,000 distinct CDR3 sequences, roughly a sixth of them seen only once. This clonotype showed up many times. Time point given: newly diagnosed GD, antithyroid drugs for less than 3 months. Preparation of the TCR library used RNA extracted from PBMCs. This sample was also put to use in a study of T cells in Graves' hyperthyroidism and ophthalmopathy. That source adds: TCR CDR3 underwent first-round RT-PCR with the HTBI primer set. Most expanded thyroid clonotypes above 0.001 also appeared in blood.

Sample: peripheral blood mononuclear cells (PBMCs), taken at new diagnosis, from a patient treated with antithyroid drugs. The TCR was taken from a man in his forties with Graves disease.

Here the CDR3 reads CASSLDPQGLVEKLFF. CDR3 DNA sequence: TGCGCCAGCAGCTTGGACCCACAGGGTTTGGTTGAAAAACTGTTTTTT. The chain uses TRBV5-1 and TRBJ1-4; tentatively, D is TRBD1 (6 bases). With 0 bases removed from V and 7 bases from J, the gap between germline ends came to 16 bases. This CDR3 spans 16 amino acids. Germline values: CDR1 SGHRS, CDR2 YFSETQ.